A selection of T cell receptor beta chains follows, all from one sample in a study of T cells in tumors after PD-1 blockade. The repertoire was sequenced with immunoSEQ multiplex PCR; TCRdb's copy has only in-frame clones and lacks some. Here the sample spans approximately 60,000 clones, around two thirds being singletons. The sequencing used PBMCs, collected after anti-PD-1 treatment. Source of these receptors: a human donor with basal cell carcinoma. The CDR3 runs from the conserved cysteine through the conserved F or W. The order of the fields is J gene, D gene, clone size, V gene, CDR3 DNA, CDR3 protein. A D gene is named only where the DNA matches it firmly. The size of a clone is reported for some rows only, either as once, few or many, or as a class for expanded clones.

TRBJ2-1	NA	few	TRBV7-9	TGTGCCAGCAGCTTAGAAGGCAGAAACCTATACAATGAGCAGTTCTTC	CASSLEGRNLYNEQFF
TRBJ2-7	TRBD1	NA	TRBV6-2/TRBV6-3	TGTGCCAGCAGTTTGGACAGGGGCGTTTCCTACGAGCAGTACTTC	CASSLDRGVSYEQYF
TRBJ2-3	TRBD2	NA	TRBV6-4	TGTGCCAGCAGTGACTCGAGCGGGGGGGCACAAGATACGCAGTATTTT	CASSDSSGGAQDTQYF
TRBJ1-1	NA	NA	TRBV19	TGTGCCAGTAATCCCAGGGGAGGAACTGAAGCTTTCTTT	CASNPRGGTEAFF
TRBJ1-1	NA	NA	TRBV19	TGTGCCAGTAGTATTTGGGAAAATATGAACACTGAAGCTTTCTTT	CASSIWENMNTEAFF
TRBJ2-1	NA	few	TRBV18	TGTGCCAGCTCACCACTGGGATACAATGAGCAGTTCTTC	CASSPLGYNEQFF
TRBJ1-1	NA	NA	TRBV6-4	TGTGCCAACTCGAACACTGAAGCTTTCTTT	CANSNTEAFF
TRBJ1-2	NA	few	TRBV30	TGTGCCTGGACGAGTGCAGTAGGGGGCTACACCTTC	CAWTSAVGGYTF
TRBJ1-4	NA	once	TRBV2	TGTGCCAGCAGTGGGGACGGTAATGAAAAACTGTTTTTT	CASSGDGNEKLFF
TRBJ2-2	TRBD1	NA	TRBV30	TGTGCCTGGAACTACAGGGGACCCGGGGAGCTGTTTTTT	CAWNYRGPGELFF
TRBJ2-7	NA	NA	TRBV5-4	TGTGCCAGCAGCTTGGATCGCACTTACTCCTACGAGCAGTACTTC	CASSLDRTYSYEQYF
TRBJ2-1	NA	NA	TRBV5-5	TGTGCCAGCAGCTTGGCCGGCCCGGTGTACAATGAGCAGTTCTTC	CASSLAGPVYNEQFF
TRBJ1-1	NA	NA	TRBV5-5	TGTGCCAGCAGCTTAGACCCGAACACTGAAGCTTTCTTT	CASSLDPNTEAFF
TRBJ2-3	TRBD2	NA	TRBV5-4	TGTGCCAGCAGCTCACGGACTAGCGGGGGGTCAGATACGCAGTATTTT	CASSSRTSGGSDTQYF
TRBJ1-3	NA	once	TRBV30	TGTGCCTGGAGCCGTGGAAACACCATATATTTT	CAWSRGNTIYF
TRBJ2-1	TRBD1	NA	TRBV2	TGTGCCAGCACTCCCGGGACAGAGCCATACAATGAGCAGTTCTTC	CASTPGTEPYNEQFF
TRBJ2-7	NA	once	TRBV11-1	TGTGCCATCTCTCAAGGCAGTTCTTCCTACGAGCAGTACTTC	CAISQGSSSYEQYF
TRBJ1-2	NA	NA	TRBV30	TGTGCCTGGAGTAAAGGCATAAACTATGGCTACACCTTC	CAWSKGINYGYTF
TRBJ1-1	NA	once	TRBV19	TGTGCCAGTAGTATTATGAAGGGGACATCTTGGATGAACACTGAAGCTTTCTTT	CASSIMKGTSWMNTEAFF
TRBJ2-3	TRBD2	once	TRBV5-1	TGCGCCAGCAGCGGGCGCGGGGGTCTCACGAACACAGATACGCAGTATTTT	CASSGRGGLTNTDTQYF
TRBJ2-7	NA	NA	TRBV28	TGTGCCACCCGGGGAAACACCTACGAGCAGTACTTC	CATRGNTYEQYF
TRBJ1-2	NA	few	TRBV30	TGTGCCTGGAGTAAGGGTATGCCCTATGGCTACACCTTC	CAWSKGMPYGYTF
TRBJ2-3	TRBD1	NA	TRBV12-5	TGTGCTAGTGGACCCGAGGGGGCTAAAGATACGCAGTATTTT	CASGPEGAKDTQYF
TRBJ1-5	NA	once	TRBV6-1	TGTGCCAGCAGTGAACGCACGGAACAGCCCCAGCATTTT	CASSERTEQPQHF
TRBJ2-7	TRBD1	NA	TRBV27	TGTGCCAGCAGCTCATCGACAGGGTTGCAAGCCGAGCAGTACTTC	CASSSSTGLQAEQYF
TRBJ1-3	NA	NA	TRBV5-6	TGTGCCAGCTCCCACAGGGCCCTCTCTGGAAACACCATATATTTT	CASSHRALSGNTIYF
TRBJ1-5	TRBD1	NA	TRBV24-1	TGTGCCACCCAAAGGACAGGGGATAGCAATCAGCCCCAGCATTTT	CATQRTGDSNQPQHF
TRBJ1-5	TRBD1	NA	TRBV7-6	TGTGCCAGCAGCCCTGGACAGGGACTTAATCAGCCCCAGCATTTT	CASSPGQGLNQPQHF
TRBJ1-3	NA	NA	TRBV18	TGTGCCAGCTCACCCCCTTCAGGAAACACCATATATTTT	CASSPPSGNTIYF
TRBJ2-3	NA	NA	TRBV5-1	TGCGCCAGCAGCACCCTTACGCCTAGCACAGATACGCAGTATTTT	CASSTLTPSTDTQYF
TRBJ2-7	TRBD1	NA	TRBV6-5	TGTGCCAGCAGTTACCGGGACAGGGGCTCCTACGAGCAGTACTTC	CASSYRDRGSYEQYF
TRBJ2-2	TRBD1	NA	TRBV18	TGTGCCAGCTCACCAAGCCAGGGGGTTACCGGGGAGCTGTTTTTT	CASSPSQGVTGELFF
TRBJ1-1	NA	NA	TRBV6-4	TGTGCCAGCTTTCACGGAGACACTGAAGCTTTCTTT	CASFHGDTEAFF
TRBJ2-5	NA	NA	TRBV11-3	TGTGCCAGCAGGAAATCACAAGAGACCCAGTACTTC	CASRKSQETQYF
TRBJ2-1	NA	NA	TRBV5-5	TGTGCCAGCAGCTTTGGCCGGAGCTCCTACAATGAGCAGTTCTTC	CASSFGRSSYNEQFF
TRBJ1-1	TRBD1	NA	TRBV19	TGTGCCAGTAGTTCATCACAGGGGAGAGGGACTGAAGCTTTCTTT	CASSSSQGRGTEAFF
TRBJ2-2	TRBD1	NA	TRBV5-4	TGTGCCAGCAGCACCGGGACAGATGAAACCGGGGAGCTGTTTTTT	CASSTGTDETGELFF
TRBJ2-5	NA	NA	TRBV3-1/TRBV3-2	TGTGCCAGCAGCCAAGATCGCGGGATACAAGAGACCCAGTACTTC	CASSQDRGIQETQYF
TRBJ2-1	TRBD2	NA	TRBV5-5	TGTGCCAGCACTAGAGGGCTAGCGGACAATGAGCAGTTCTTC	CASTRGLADNEQFF
TRBJ1-5	NA	NA	TRBV19	TGTGCCAGTAGGACGAAGGGGGATCAGCCCCAGCATTTT	CASRTKGDQPQHF
TRBJ1-2	TRBD1	few	TRBV28	TGTGCCAGCAACCCGGGGAAAGGGGGCGGCTACACCTTC	CASNPGKGGGYTF
TRBJ2-7	TRBD2	NA	TRBV7-8	TGTGCCAGCAGCCCCGGACTAGGCGAGCAGTACTTC	CASSPGLGEQYF
TRBJ1-4	TRBD1	NA	TRBV6-5	TGTGCCAGCAGTAACAGGGGGCGCAGGGAAAAACTGTTTTTT	CASSNRGRREKLFF
TRBJ1-4	NA	once	TRBV19	TGTGCCAGTAGTTTCCCGGGACATTCGAGATATGGAACTAATGAAAAACTGTTTTTT	CASSFPGHSRYGTNEKLFF
TRBJ2-2	TRBD2	NA	TRBV5-1	TGCGCCAGCAGCTGGACTCGCGGGGGGGGGACCGGGGAGCTGTTTTTT	CASSWTRGGGTGELFF
TRBJ1-2	TRBD1	NA	TRBV2	TGTGCCAGCAGTGAAGACCCTGGACAGGGGACAAAAGGCTACACCTTC	CASSEDPGQGTKGYTF
TRBJ2-4	TRBD1	NA	TRBV5-6	TGTGCCAGCAGCTCTTTTTGGACAGGGGTGGGAAACATTCAGTACTTC	CASSSFWTGVGNIQYF
TRBJ1-2	NA	NA	TRBV10-2	TGCGCCAGCAGTGACAATAGCGGCGATGGCTACACCTTC	CASSDNSGDGYTF
TRBJ2-3	TRBD2	NA	TRBV7-2	TGTGCCAGCAGCTTAGAGGGCGGGGGAAGCACAGATACGCAGTATTTT	CASSLEGGGSTDTQYF